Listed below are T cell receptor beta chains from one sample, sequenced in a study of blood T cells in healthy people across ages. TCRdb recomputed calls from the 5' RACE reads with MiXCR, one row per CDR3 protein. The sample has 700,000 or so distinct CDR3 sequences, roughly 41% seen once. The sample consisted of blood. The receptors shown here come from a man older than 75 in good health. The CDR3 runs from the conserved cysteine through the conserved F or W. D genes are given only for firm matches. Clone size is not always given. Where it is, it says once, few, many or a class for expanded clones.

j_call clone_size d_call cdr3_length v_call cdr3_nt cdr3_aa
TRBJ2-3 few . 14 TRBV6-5 TGTGCCAGCAGTCTCGAATACGGGGCAGATACGCAGTATTTT CASSLEYGADTQYF
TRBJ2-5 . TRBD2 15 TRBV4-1 TGCGCCAGCAGCCAAACGGGACTAGCGGGAGTCCGGCGGTACTTC CASSQTGLAGVRRYF
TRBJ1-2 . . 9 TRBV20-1 TGCAGTGCCGCCTATGGCTACACCTTC CSAAYGYTF
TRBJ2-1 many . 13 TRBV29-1 TGCAGCGTTGGGTTCACCAGAAACAATGAGCAGTTCTTC CSVGFTRNNEQFF
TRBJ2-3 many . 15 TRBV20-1 TGCAGTGCTAGAGGGGGCGCGTCGCGGGCAGATACGCAGTATTTT CSARGGASRADTQYF
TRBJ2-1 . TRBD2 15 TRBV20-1 TGCAGTGCTAGGACTAGCGGGAGGTATTACAATGAGCAGTTCTTC CSARTSGRYYNEQFF
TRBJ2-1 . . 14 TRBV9 TGTGCCAGCAGCTCTAGATGGGGGGGCGAGGAGCAGTTCTTC CASSSRWGGEEQFF
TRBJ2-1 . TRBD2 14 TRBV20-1 TGCAGTGCTAGTCCTAGCGGACCTTACAATGAGCAGTTCTTC CSASPSGPYNEQFF
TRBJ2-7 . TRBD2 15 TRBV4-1 TGCGCCAGCAGCCAACAGGGGCGGGGGGACTACGAGCAGTACTTC CASSQQGRGDYEQYF
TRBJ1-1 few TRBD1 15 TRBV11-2 TGTGCCAGCAGCTCTACCGGGACAGGTAACACTGAAGCTTTCTTT CASSSTGTGNTEAFF
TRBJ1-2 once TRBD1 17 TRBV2 TGTGCCAGCAGGGATAGGACCGGGACAGGGGGCGCTTATGGCTACACCTTC CASRDRTGTGGAYGYTF
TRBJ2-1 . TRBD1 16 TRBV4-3 TGCGCCAGCAGCCGAGCGACAGGGATCTCCTACAATGAGCAGTTCTTC CASSRATGISYNEQFF
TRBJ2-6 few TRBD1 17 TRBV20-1 TGCAGTGCTCATCAGACAGGGGGCCTTGGTGGGGCCAACGTCCTGACTTTC CSAHQTGGLGGANVLTF
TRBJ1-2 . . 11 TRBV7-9 TGTGCCAGCAGCTCCGGGAGATCTGCCACCTTC CASSSGRSATF
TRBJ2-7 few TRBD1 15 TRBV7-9 TGTGCCAGCAGCTTCCGGGACAGGAGCTCCTACGAGCAGTACTTC CASSFRDRSSYEQYF
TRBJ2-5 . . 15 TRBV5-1 TGCGCCAGCAGCTTAACCGACAGGAAACAAGAGACCCAGTACTTC CASSLTDRKQETQYF
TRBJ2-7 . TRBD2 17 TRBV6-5 TGTGCCAGCAGTACCGGGACTAGCGGGAGAAGGTTGTACGAGCAGTACTTC CASSTGTSGRRLYEQYF
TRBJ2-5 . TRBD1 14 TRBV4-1 TGCGCCAGCAGGAGGACAGGGAGTCAGGAGGCCCAGTACTTC CASRRTGSQEAQYF
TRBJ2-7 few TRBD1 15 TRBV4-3 TGCGCCAGCAGCCGCCGGGACAGGGACTCCTACGAGCAGTACTTC CASSRRDRDSYEQYF
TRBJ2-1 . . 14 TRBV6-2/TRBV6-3 TGTGCCAGCAGTTACTTCCTATCCCACAATGAGCAGTTCTTC CASSYFLSHNEQFF
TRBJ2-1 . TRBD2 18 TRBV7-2 TGTGCCAGCAGCTTAATCGGGGGACTAGCGGGAACCTACAATGAGCAGTTCTTC CASSLIGGLAGTYNEQFF
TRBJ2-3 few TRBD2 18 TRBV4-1 TGCGCCAGCAGCCAAGCGGATTCGGGCGGGGGGGCGGCAGATACGCAGTATTTT CASSQADSGGGAADTQYF
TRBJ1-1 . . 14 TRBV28 TGTGCCAGCAGTTTCACAGGCGGGGACACTGAAGCTTTCTTT CASSFTGGDTEAFF
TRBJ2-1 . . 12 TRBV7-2 TGTGCCAGCAGCCCAACTAGTATTGAGCAGTTCTTC CASSPTSIEQFF